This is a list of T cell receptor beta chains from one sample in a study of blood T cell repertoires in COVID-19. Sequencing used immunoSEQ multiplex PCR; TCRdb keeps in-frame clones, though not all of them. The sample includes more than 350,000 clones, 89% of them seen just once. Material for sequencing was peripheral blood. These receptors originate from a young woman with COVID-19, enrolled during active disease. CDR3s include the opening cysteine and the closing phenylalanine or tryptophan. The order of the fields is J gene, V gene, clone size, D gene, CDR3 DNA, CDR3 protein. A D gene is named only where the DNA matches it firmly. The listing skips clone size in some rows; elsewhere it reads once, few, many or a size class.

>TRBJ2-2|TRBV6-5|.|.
TGTGCCAGCAGAAGGGGAGGGGGGGACACCGGGGAGCTGTTTTTT
CASRRGGGDTGELFF
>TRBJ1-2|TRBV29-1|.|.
TGCAGCGTTGATGGGAGGGGAGCTAACTATGGCTACACCTTC
CSVDGRGANYGYTF
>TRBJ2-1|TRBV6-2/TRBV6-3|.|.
TGTGCCAGCAGTTACTCGCAACTTTTCAATGAGCAGTTCTTC
CASSYSQLFNEQFF
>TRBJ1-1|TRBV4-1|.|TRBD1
TGCGCCAGCAGCCAAGAGTACAGGGGCATGAACACTGAAGCTTTCTTT
CASSQEYRGMNTEAFF
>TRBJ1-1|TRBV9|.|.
TGTGCCAGCAGCGTAGGTTCAGGGGCCGCTGAAGCTTTCTTT
CASSVGSGAAEAFF
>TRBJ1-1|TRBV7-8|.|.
TGTGCCAGCAGCTTTAGTACTTATGGGGGGGTTGAAGCTTTCTTT
CASSFSTYGGVEAFF
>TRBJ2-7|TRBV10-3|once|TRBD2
TGTGCCATCAGACCCGGGACTAGCGGGGGGGATGGCGAGCAGTACTTC
CAIRPGTSGGDGEQYF
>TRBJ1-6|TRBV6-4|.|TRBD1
TGTGCCAGCAGTGAAGGGGGCCGCGGGCCACCCCTCCACTTT
CASSEGGRGPPLHF
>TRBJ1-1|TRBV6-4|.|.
TGTGCCAGCAGTGAAGTTTGGGCTTCGAACACTGAAGCTTTCTTT
CASSEVWASNTEAFF
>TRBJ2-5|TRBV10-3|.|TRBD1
TGTGCCATCAGTGAGTCGGGGGACAGACAAGAGACCCAGTACTTC
CAISESGDRQETQYF
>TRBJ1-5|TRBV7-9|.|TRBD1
TGTGCCAGCAGCTTAGCCCTGACAGGGGAACAGCCCCAGCATTTT
CASSLALTGEQPQHF
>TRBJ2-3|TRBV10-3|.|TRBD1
TGTGCCATCAGTGAGGACAGGGGGCCGGCAGATACGCAGTATTTT
CAISEDRGPADTQYF
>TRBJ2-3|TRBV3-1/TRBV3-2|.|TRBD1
TGTGCCAGCAGCGGACAGGGCGGCACAGATACGCAGTATTTT
CASSGQGGTDTQYF
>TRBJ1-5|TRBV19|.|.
TGTGCCGCTGGACCCGGGGGTGTTAATCAGCCCCAGCATTTT
CAAGPGGVNQPQHF
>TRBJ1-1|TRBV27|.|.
TGTGCCAGCCGTCCAGGGGTGGGCACTGAAGCTTTCTTT
CASRPGVGTEAFF
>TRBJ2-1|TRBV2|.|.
TGTGCCAGTAGGGGGGGGGACTCCTACAATGAGCAGTTCTTC
CASRGGDSYNEQFF
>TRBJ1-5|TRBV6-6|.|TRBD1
TGTGCCAGCAGTTACCTCAGGGGGCAGCTCAATCAGCCCCAGCATTTT
CASSYLRGQLNQPQHF
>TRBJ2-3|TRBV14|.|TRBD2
TGTGCCAGCAGCCGAGGACTAGTCGGTGGAGATACGCAGTATTTT
CASSRGLVGGDTQYF
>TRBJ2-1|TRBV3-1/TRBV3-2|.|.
TGTGCCAGCAGCCAAGCTATTTTGGGGGGTGAGCAGTTCTTC
CASSQAILGGEQFF
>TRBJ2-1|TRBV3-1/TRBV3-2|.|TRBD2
TGTGCCAGCAGCCATTACAGGTGGACTAGCGGGGACAATGAGCAGTTCTTC
CASSHYRWTSGDNEQFF
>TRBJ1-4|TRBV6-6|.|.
TGTGCCAGCAGTCGTGGGGGGGGGTCTGCAACTAATGAAAAACTGTTTTTT
CASSRGGGSATNEKLFF
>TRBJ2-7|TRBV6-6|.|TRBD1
TGTGCCAGCAGTCGGGACAGGGTTTCCTACGAGCAGTACTTC
CASSRDRVSYEQYF
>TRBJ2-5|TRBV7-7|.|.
TGTGCTAGCAGCTTAGCGTACGGTCAAGAGACCCAGTACTTC
CASSLAYGQETQYF
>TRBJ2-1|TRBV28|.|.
TGTGCCAGCAGTTTAAGTCCCAGCTCCTACAATGAGCAGTTCTTC
CASSLSPSSYNEQFF
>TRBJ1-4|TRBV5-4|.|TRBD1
TGTGCCAGCAGCTTTAAGGGGGCGGGAGAAAAACTGTTTTTT
CASSFKGAGEKLFF
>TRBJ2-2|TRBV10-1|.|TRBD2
TGCGCCAGCAATCGCGGGGGGGCCGGCGGGGAGCTGTTTTTT
CASNRGGAGGELFF
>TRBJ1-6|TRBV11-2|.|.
TGTGCCAGCAGCTTATTTAGAGGGTCGCGAAATTCACCCCTCCACTTT
CASSLFRGSRNSPLHF
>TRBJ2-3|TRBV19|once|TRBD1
TGTGCCAGTCAGGACAGGGTTACAGATACGCAGTATTTT
CASQDRVTDTQYF
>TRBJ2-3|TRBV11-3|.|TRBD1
TGTGCCAGCAGCTCACCGGGACAGGGACCCCGGGCGCAGTATTTT
CASSSPGQGPRAQYF
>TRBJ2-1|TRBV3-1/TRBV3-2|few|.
TGTGCCAGCAGCCAAATCGGCGGGGCAAGCTCCTACAATGAGCAGTTCTTC
CASSQIGGASSYNEQFF
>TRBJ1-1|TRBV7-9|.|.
TGTGCCAGCAGCCCCCCCGGGAGCACTGAAGCTTTCTTT
CASSPPGSTEAFF
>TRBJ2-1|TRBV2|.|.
TGTGCCAGCATGCGACTAGCCTACAATGAGCAGTTCTTC
CASMRLAYNEQFF
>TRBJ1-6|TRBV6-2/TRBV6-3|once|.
TGTGCCAGCAGTCACGATTCGACAGCCATAGGGTTCAATTCACCCCTCCACTTT
CASSHDSTAIGFNSPLHF
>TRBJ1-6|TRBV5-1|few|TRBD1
TGCGCCAGCAGCCTTGGGGGGACAGGGGTTGATTCACCCCTCCACTTT
CASSLGGTGVDSPLHF
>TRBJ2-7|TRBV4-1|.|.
TGCGCCAGCAGCCAAGTGGGGACGGGGGACGAGCAGTACTTC
CASSQVGTGDEQYF
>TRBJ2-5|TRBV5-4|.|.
TGTGCCAGCAGCCCCGATAAGGGGCGAGAGACCCAGTACTTC
CASSPDKGRETQYF
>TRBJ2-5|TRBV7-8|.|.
TGTGCCAGCAGCGTGCCAGGTGCCCAGTACTTC
CASSVPGAQYF
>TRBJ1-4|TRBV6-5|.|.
TGTGCCAGCAGTTACATACAGCCCCCGATGGAAAAACTGTTTTTT
CASSYIQPPMEKLFF
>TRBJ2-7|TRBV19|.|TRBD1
TGTGCCAGTAGTTGGGGACAGGGATACGAGCAGTACTTC
CASSWGQGYEQYF